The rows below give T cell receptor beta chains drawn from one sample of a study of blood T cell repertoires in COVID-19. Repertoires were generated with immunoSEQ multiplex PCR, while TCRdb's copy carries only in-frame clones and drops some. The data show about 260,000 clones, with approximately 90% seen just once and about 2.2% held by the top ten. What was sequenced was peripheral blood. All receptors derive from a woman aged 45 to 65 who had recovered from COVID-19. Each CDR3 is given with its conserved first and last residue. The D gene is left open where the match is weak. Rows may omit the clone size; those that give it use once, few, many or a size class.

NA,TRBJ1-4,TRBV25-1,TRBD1,TGTGCCAGCAGTCCTAACGAGGGGGCTTCAACTAATGAAAAACTGTTTTTT,CASSPNEGASTNEKLFF
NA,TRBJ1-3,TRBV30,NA,TGTGCCTCTACCCCTTACACGGGCTCTGGAAACACCATATATTTT,CASTPYTGSGNTIYF
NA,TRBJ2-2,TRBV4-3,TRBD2,TGCGCCAGCAGCCACTCTAGCGGGGAGAACACCGGGGAGCTGTTTTTT,CASSHSSGENTGELFF
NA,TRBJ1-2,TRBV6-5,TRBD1,TGTGCCAGCAGTTACTCAGGGGGCTATACCTATGGCTACACCTTC,CASSYSGGYTYGYTF
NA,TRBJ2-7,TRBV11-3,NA,TGTGCCAGCAGCTTAAGACCACTAGGGGAGCAGTACTTC,CASSLRPLGEQYF
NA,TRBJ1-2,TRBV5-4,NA,TGTGCCAGCACCGGAGAGAAGCAGACTCTTAACTATGGCTACACCTTC,CASTGEKQTLNYGYTF
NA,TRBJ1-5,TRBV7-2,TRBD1,TGTGCCAGCAGCTCCGGACAGGCCCAGCCCCAGCATTTT,CASSSGQAQPQHF
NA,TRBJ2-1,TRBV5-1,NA,TGCGCCAGCAGCAGGGGAACCCTCAATGAGCAGTTCTTC,CASSRGTLNEQFF
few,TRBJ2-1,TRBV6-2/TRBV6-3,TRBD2,TGTGCCAGCAGTAAAAGGACTAGCGGGAGATCCTACAATGAGCAGTTCTTC,CASSKRTSGRSYNEQFF
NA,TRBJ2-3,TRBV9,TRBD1,TGTGCCAGCAGCGACCATACCCACCGGGACAGGGGGCGACAAGATACGCAGTATTTT,CASSDHTHRDRGRQDTQYF
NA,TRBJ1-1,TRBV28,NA,TGTGCCAGCTGTGAGATGAACACTGAAGCTTTCTTT,CASCEMNTEAFF
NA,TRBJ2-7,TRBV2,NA,TGTGCCAGCAGTGAGGGGCTTACCCACGAGCAGTACTTC,CASSEGLTHEQYF
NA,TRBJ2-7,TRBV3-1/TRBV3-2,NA,TGTGCCAGCAGCCAATTCCCAGGCTACGAGCAGTACTTC,CASSQFPGYEQYF
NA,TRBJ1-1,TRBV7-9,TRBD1,TGTGCCGGAACGGACAGGGAAGCTTTCTTT,CAGTDREAFF
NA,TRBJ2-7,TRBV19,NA,TGTGCCAGTACCGTCGACAAACTCTCCTACGAGCAGTACTTC,CASTVDKLSYEQYF
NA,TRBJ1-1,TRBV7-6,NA,TGTGCCAGCAGCTTAGGGGTAGGGGTTAACGCTGAAGCTTTCTTT,CASSLGVGVNAEAFF
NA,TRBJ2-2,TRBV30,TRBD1,TGTGCCTGGAGTGGGGTCAGGGGGCATTGGACCGGGGAGCTGTTTTTT,CAWSGVRGHWTGELFF
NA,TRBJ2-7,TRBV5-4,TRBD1,TGTGCCAGCAGCGCCCGGGACAGGGGATCTTACGAGCAGTACTTC,CASSARDRGSYEQYF
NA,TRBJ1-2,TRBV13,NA,TGTGCCAGCAGCTTAGGCCTTCGGGGTCCTGACGGCTACACCTTC,CASSLGLRGPDGYTF
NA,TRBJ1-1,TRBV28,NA,TGTGCCAGCAGTTTATGGCAGGGGTACGACACTGAAGCTTTCTTT,CASSLWQGYDTEAFF
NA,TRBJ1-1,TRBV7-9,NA,TGTGCCAGCAGCTCACTCCCCCCAGGGGTAATGAACACTGAAGCTTTCTTT,CASSSLPPGVMNTEAFF
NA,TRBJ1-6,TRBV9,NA,TGTGCCAGCAGTGTGGGGCCCGGCAATTCACCCCTCCACTTT,CASSVGPGNSPLHF
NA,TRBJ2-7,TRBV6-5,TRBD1,TGTGCCAGCAGCGAGGGACAGGGGTCCTACGAGCAGTACTTC,CASSEGQGSYEQYF
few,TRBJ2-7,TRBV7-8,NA,TGTGCCAGCAGCTTAGAACCCGCCGGGGTTTCCTACGAGCAGTACTTC,CASSLEPAGVSYEQYF
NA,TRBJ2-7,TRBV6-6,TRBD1,TGTGCCAGCAGGGACAGGGCCAGGGACGAGCAGTACTTC,CASRDRARDEQYF
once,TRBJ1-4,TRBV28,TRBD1,TGTGCCAGCAGTGGACAGGGGGCGGGGGCATCAGAAAAACTGTTTTTT,CASSGQGAGASEKLFF
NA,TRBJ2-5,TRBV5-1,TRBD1,TGCGCCAGCAGCTTGGCTAGCAGGGGGGAGACCCAGTACTTC,CASSLASRGETQYF
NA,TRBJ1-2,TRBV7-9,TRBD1,TGTGCCAGCAGCGGTACGACAGGGGAAGACTATGGCTACACCTTC,CASSGTTGEDYGYTF
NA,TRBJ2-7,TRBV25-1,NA,TGTGCCAGCAGTGGCAGGACAGATTACGAGCAGTACTTC,CASSGRTDYEQYF
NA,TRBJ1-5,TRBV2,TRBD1,TGTGCCAGCAGGGGGACAGGGAGTAGGAGCAATCAGCCCCAGCATTTT,CASRGTGSRSNQPQHF
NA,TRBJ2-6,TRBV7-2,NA,TGTGCCAGCAGCACTGGACAGTTCTCTGGGGCCAACGTCCTGACTTTC,CASSTGQFSGANVLTF
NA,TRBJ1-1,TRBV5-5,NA,TGTGCCTATCAAGATCTAAAGGGGGTAGGAACTGAAGCTTTCTTT,CAYQDLKGVGTEAFF
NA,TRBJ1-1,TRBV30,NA,TGTGCCTGGAGTCACATGAACACTGAAGCTTTCTTT,CAWSHMNTEAFF
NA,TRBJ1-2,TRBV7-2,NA,TGTGCCAGCAGATATACCGACAGACCGCCCAATGGCTACACCTTC,CASRYTDRPPNGYTF
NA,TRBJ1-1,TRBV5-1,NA,TGCGCCAGCAGCGAAGCAGGGGCAACTGAAGCTTTCTTT,CASSEAGATEAFF
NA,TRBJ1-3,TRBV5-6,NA,TGTGCCAGCAGCGTCTACGGACAGCCGAGCTCTGGAAACACCATATATTTT,CASSVYGQPSSGNTIYF
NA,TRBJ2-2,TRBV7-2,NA,TGTGCCAGCAGCTACCTAGTTTCCCTTTCCGGGGAGCTGTTTTTT,CASSYLVSLSGELFF